The entry below gives a single TCR beta chain sequence along with its context. Its antigen remains unknown. Other DNA sequences in the sample encode the same CDR3. Primers included in the PCR were 60 Vbeta and 13 Jbeta primers. The repertoire was sequenced with immunoSEQ multiplex PCR; TCRdb's copy has only in-frame clones and lacks some. The table lists approximately 180,000 clones, about 70% of them singletons, with less than 2% in the top ten. The sample comes from a study of cytomegalovirus exposure and HLA in healthy donors. Study-level points and caveats: A later analysis showed HLA-associated TCR beta chains outstripping equally common others in clonal expansion.

The CDR3 length is 13 residues. CDR1 LNHDA and CDR2 SQIVND come from the germline V gene (reference sequence). Trimming shortened V by 10 bases and J by 0 bases, and 9 bases separated the two germline ends. The chain couples TRBV19 to TRBJ1-4, with unresolved D. This TCR came from a woman in her thirties in good health and CMV-seronegative. The sample comprised PBMCs. DNA of the CDR3: TGTGCCACACGGGGTGCAACTAATGAAAAACTGTTTTTT. Translation: CATRGATNEKLFF. Variable domain in full (rest from reference TRBV19 and TRBJ1-4): DGGITQSPKYLFRKEGQNVTLSCEQNLNHDAMYWYRQDPGQGLRLIYYSQIVNDFQKGDIAEGYSVSREKKESFPLTVTSAQKNPTAFYLCATRGATNEKLFFGSGTQLSVL.